These 9 T cell receptor beta chains were all obtained from the same sample, sequenced in a study of cytomegalovirus exposure and HLA in healthy donors listed by TCRdb under 2017. Receptor amplification or capture employed the immunoSEQ multiplex PCR assay. For the multiplex PCR, a mixture combining 60 forward primers for TCR Vbeta segments and 13 reverse primers for TCR Jbeta segments was used. TCRdb re-hosts the immuneACCESS table, in-frame sequences only. Its copies lack some clones; in the studies checked, an unresolved V gene accounts for under half of them, and the cause for the rest is not known. Here the sample has about 200,000 clones; 82% occur a single time. The biggest ten clones account for around 0.1% of the sample. Material: PBMCs. These receptor sequences come from a boy between 2 and 15 years old in good health and CMV-seronegative.

This chain uses TRBV9 with TRBJ2-3, with D possibly TRBD2 on 6 matching bases. Trimming cost V 4 bases and J 0 bases, with 9 bases left between them. The CDR3 is made up of 14 amino acids. CDR1 is SGDLS, CDR2 YYNGEE, per germline. The CDR3 region is CASSPGTSTDTQYF. CDR3 nucleotides: TGTGCCAGCAGCCCCGGGACTAGCACAGATACGCAGTATTTT. The full variable domain, completed using reference TRBV9 and TRBJ2-3, is DSGVTQTPKHLITATGQRVTLRCSPRSGDLSVYWYQQSLDQGLQFLIQYYNGEERAKGNILERFSAQQFPDLHSELNLSSLELGDSALYFCASSPGTSTDTQYFGPGTRLTVL.

The V call is TRBV11-2, the J call TRBJ2-1, with 8 bases matching TRBD2. V shed 9 bases, J shed 9 bases, and the junction held 13 bases outside the gene matches. From germline, CDR1 is SGHAT and CDR2 FQNNGV. The CDR3 runs 14 residues. The CDR3 bases are TGTGCCAGTGGGACTGGGCGGGGGGTCAGTGAGCAGTTCTTC. Translated: CASGTGRGVSEQFF.

This chain connects TRBV19 to TRBJ1-6; D is uncertain. Germline values: CDR1 LNHDA, CDR2 SQIVND (reference sequence). The germline V and J ends were trimmed by 11 bases and 5 bases, with 16 bases remaining between them. CDR3 length: 14 amino acids. In DNA, the CDR3 is TGTGCCTCCCGCCGGAGGGAGAATAATTCACCCCTCCACTTT. It yields the protein CASRRRENNSPLHF.

The chain uses TRBV20-1 and TRBJ1-2, with TRBD1 matching over 11 bases. V was clipped by 7 bases and J by 10 bases; unmatched bases: 5. Looked up from germline, CDR1 is DFQATT and CDR2 is SNEGSKA (reference sequence). The CDR3 totals 11 residues. The CDR3 spells CSGGTGGTYTF. The CDR3 DNA sequence: TGCAGTGGGGGGACAGGGGGAACCTACACCTTC.

The J gene is TRBJ2-5, the V gene TRBV5-1; no firm D call. With the DNA end fitting TRBJ2-7 better, the J assignment may be wrong. Germline CDR1 SGHRS, CDR2 YFSETQ. The CDR3 spans 16 residues. The CDR3 nucleotides are TGCGCCAGCAGCTTGGTGTACGGCGGTAGCTCCTACGAGCAGTACTTC. As protein: CASSLVYGGSSYEQYF.

This chain uses TRBV5-6 with TRBJ2-7; 8 bases match TRBD2. This CDR3 region has 17 residues. In germline, CDR1 is SGHDT, CDR2 YYEEEE. V trimming: 0 bases; J trimming: 2 bases; junction bases outside the gene matches: 10. In DNA, the CDR3 is TGTGCCAGCAGCTTGGATGGCAGCGGGGGACCCCCCTACGAGCAGTACTTC. It codes for CASSLDGSGGPPYEQYF. The full variable domain, rest sourced from reference TRBV5-6 and TRBJ2-7, is DAGVTQSPTHLIKTRGQQVTLRCSPKSGHDTVSWYQQALGQGPQFIFQYYEEEERQRGNFPDRFSGHQFPNYSSELNVNALLLGDSALYLCASSLDGSGGPPYEQYFGPGTRLTVT.

This rearrangement joins TRBV7-6 to TRBJ1-2; 8 bases align to TRBD1. Trimming took 1 base from V and 4 from J; bases not matched to a gene: 2. Germline CDR1 SGHVS, CDR2 FNYEAQ. CDR3 size: 14 residues. As DNA, the CDR3 is TGTGCCAGCAGCTTAGGGACAGGGTCCTATGGCTACACCTTC. Its protein is CASSLGTGSYGYTF.

The chain is built from TRBV6-6 and TRBJ1-3; the D is unclear. Germline CDR1 reads MNHNY; CDR2 reads SVGAGI (reference sequence). There are 14 residues in the CDR3. V lost 7 bases and J lost 0, with 10 bases in between. CDR3 in amino acids: CASTITSSGNTIYF. The CDR3 nucleotides read TGTGCCAGCACCATCACGAGCTCTGGAAACACCATATATTTT.

The chain couples TRBV10-3 to TRBJ1-2, with D uncertain. The CDR3 is 13 amino acids. The germline gives CDR1 ENHRY, CDR2 SYGVKD. The ends were cut back, 5 bases at V and 6 bases at J, with 13 bases in the middle. CDR3 residues: CAISPRSEDGYTF. DNA of the CDR3: TGTGCCATCAGTCCCCGGTCCGAGGATGGCTACACCTTC.